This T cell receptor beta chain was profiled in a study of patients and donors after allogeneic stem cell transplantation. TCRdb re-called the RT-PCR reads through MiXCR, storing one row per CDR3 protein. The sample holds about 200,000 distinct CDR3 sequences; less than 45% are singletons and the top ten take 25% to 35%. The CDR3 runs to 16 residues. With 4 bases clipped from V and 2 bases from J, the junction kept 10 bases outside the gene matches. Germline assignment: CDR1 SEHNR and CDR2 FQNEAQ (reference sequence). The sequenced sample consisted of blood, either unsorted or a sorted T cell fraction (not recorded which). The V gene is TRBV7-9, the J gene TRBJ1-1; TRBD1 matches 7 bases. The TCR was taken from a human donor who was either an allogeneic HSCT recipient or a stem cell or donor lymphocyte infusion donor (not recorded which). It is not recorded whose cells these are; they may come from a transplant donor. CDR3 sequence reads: CASSWSRTGDNTEAFF. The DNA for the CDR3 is TGTGCCAGCAGCTGGTCGAGGACAGGCGACAACACTGAAGCTTTCTTT.